Sequencing of this TCR beta chain was carried out in a study of monozygotic twins with inflammatory bowel disease. The germline V gene encodes CDR1 WSHSY and CDR2 SAAADI. The CDR3 totals 12 residues. Investigators made cDNA in eight separate reactions per sample. TCRdb re-called the 5' RACE reads, yielding one record per CDR3 amino acid sequence without DNA. The sample has 140,000 to 150,000 distinct CDR3 sequences. The chain couples TRBV10-2 to TRBJ2-1. The sample comprised blood. The TCR comes from a human donor with ulcerative colitis or Crohn's disease, or a healthy co-twin of an affected twin (not recorded which). This CDR3 reads CASSIGLAEQFF.